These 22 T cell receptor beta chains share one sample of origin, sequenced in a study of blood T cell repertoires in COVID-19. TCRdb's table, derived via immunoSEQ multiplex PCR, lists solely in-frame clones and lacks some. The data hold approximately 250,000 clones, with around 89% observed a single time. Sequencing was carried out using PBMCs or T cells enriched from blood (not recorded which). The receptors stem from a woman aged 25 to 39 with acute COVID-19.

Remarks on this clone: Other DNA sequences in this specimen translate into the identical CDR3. CDR3 in DNA: TGTGCCAGTAGTATAGCACTAGCGGGCTACGAGCAGTACTTC. Its translation: CASSIALAGYEQYF. The genes are TRBV19 and TRBJ2-7; 9 bases are a match to TRBD2. The J segment lost 3 bases and the V segment lost 1 base, leaving 1 base of the junction unmatched. CDR1 and CDR2 from the germline V gene are LNHDA and SQIVND (reference sequence). The CDR3 length is 14 residues.

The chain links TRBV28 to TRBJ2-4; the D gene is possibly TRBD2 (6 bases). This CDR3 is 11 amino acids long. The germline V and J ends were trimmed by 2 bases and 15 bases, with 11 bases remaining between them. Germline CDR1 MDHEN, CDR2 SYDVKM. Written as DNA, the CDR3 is TGTGCCAGCAGTTTAGCGGGAAGAGGGTACTTC. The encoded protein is CASSLAGRGYF.

Written as DNA, the CDR3 is TGTGCCAGCACAAAACCGGGACTAGCGATTTCGCAGTACTTC. This sequence encodes CASTKPGLAISQYF. This rearrangement joins TRBV11-2 to TRBJ2-7, with 10 bases matching TRBD2. V lost 7 bases to trimming and J lost 9 bases; unmatched junction nucleotides: 12. Per germline, CDR1 SGHAT and CDR2 FQNNGV. The CDR3 length is 14 residues. Filled out from reference TRBV11-2 and TRBJ2-7, the complete variable domain reads EAGVAQSPRYKIIEKRQSVAFWCNPISGHATLYWYQQILGQGPKLLIQFQNNGVVDDSQLPKDRFSAERLKGVDSTLKIQPAKLEDSAVYLCASTKPGLAISQYFGPGTRLTVT.

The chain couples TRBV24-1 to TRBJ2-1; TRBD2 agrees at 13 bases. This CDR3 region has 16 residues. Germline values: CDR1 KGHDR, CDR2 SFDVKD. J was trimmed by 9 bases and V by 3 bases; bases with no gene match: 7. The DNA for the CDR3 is TGTGCCACCAGTGATAAAGGACTAGCGGGAGTTGGTGAGCAGTTCTTC. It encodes CATSDKGLAGVGEQFF.

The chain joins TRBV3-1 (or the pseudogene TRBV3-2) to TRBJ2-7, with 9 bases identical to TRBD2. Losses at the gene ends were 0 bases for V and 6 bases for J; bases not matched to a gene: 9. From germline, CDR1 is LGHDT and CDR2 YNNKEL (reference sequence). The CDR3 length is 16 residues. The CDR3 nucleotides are TGTGCCAGCAGCCAAGAGCTGATTAGCGGGAGTGGCGAGCAGTACTTC. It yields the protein CASSQELISGSGEQYF.

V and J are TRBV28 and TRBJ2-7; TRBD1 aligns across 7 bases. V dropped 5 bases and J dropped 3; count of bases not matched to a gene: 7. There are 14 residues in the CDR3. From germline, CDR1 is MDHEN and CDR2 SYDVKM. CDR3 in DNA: TGTGCCAGCAGTCTCGGGACAGTAAACTACGAGCAGTACTTC. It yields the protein CASSLGTVNYEQYF. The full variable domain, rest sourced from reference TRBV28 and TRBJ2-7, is DVKVTQSSRYLVKRTGEKVFLECVQDMDHENMFWYRQDPGLGLRLIYFSYDVKMKEKGDIPEGYSVSREKKERFSLILESASTNQTSMYLCASSLGTVNYEQYFGPGTRLTVT.

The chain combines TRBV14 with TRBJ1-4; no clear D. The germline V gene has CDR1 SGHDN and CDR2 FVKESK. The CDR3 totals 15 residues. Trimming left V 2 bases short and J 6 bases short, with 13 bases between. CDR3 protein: CASSQSGVRDEKLFF. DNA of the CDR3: TGTGCCAGCAGCCAATCCGGGGTGAGGGATGAAAAACTGTTTTTT. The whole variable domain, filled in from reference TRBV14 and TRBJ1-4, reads EAGVTQFPSHSVIEKGQTVTLRCDPISGHDNLYWYRRVMGKEIKFLLHFVKESKQDESGMPNNRFLAERTGGTYSTLKVQPAELEDSGVYFCASSQSGVRDEKLFFGSGTQLSVL.

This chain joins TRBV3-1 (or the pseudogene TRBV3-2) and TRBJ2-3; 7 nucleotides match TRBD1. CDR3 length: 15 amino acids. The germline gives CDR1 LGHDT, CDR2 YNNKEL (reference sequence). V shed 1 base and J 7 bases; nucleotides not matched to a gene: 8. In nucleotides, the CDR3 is TGTGCCAGCAGCCAAGGCCTCGGGACAGCTAATACGCAGTATTTT. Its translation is CASSQGLGTANTQYF.

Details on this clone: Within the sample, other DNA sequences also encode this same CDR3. The CDR3 region is CASTGQGDYGYTF. CDR3 nucleotide sequence: TGTGCCAGCACGGGACAGGGGGACTATGGCTACACCTTC. The chain uses TRBV2 and TRBJ1-2; 11 bases align to TRBD1. The CDR3 extends over 13 amino acids. CDR1 is SNHLY, CDR2 FYNNEI, per germline. Trimming removed 7 bases from V and 3 bases from J; junction bases left unmatched: 1.

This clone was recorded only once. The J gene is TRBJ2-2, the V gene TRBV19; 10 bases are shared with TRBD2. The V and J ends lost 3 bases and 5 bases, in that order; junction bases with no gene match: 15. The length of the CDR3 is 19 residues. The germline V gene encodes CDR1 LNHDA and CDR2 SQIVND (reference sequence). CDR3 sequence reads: CASSIVASGREVRTGELFF. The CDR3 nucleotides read TGTGCCAGTAGTATCGTCGCTAGCGGGAGAGAGGTACGGACCGGGGAGCTGTTTTTT. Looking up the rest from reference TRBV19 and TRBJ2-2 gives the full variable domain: DGGITQSPKYLFRKEGQNVTLSCEQNLNHDAMYWYRQDPGQGLRLIYYSQIVNDFQKGDIAEGYSVSREKKESFPLTVTSAQKNPTAFYLCASSIVASGREVRTGELFFGEGSRLTVL.

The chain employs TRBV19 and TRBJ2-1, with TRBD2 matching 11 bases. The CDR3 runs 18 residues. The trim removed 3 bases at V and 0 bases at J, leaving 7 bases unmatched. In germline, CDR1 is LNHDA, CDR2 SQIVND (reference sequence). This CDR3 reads CASSIGLAGGSSYNEQFF. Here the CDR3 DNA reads TGTGCCAGTAGTATCGGGCTAGCGGGGGGAAGCTCCTACAATGAGCAGTTCTTC.

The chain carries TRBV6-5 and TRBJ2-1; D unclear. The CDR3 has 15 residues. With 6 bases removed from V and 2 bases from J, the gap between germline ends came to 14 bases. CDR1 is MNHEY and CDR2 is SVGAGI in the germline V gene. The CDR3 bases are TGTGCCAGCAGCGGATCTTCAGGTGCCTACAATGAGCAGTTCTTC. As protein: CASSGSSGAYNEQFF.

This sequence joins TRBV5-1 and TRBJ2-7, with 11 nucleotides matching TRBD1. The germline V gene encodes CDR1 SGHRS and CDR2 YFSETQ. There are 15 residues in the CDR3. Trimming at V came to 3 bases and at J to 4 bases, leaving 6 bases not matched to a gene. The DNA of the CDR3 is TGCGCCAGCAGCTGGCGGGGGACAGGGGGGTACGAGCAGTACTTC. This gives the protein CASSWRGTGGYEQYF.

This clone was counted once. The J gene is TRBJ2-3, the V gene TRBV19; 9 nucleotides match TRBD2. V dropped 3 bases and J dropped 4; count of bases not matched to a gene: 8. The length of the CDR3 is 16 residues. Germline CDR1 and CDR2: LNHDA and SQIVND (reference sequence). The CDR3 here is CASSIWAGGPSDTQYF. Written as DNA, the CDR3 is TGTGCCAGTAGTATCTGGGCGGGAGGGCCCTCAGATACGCAGTATTTT.

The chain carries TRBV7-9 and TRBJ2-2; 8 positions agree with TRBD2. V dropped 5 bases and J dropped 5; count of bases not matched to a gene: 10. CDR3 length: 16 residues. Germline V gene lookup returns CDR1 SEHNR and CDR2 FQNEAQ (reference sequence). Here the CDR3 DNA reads TGTGCCAGCAGCCGAGGAGCGGGAGAAAGGACCGGGGAGCTGTTTTTT. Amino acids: CASSRGAGERTGELFF.

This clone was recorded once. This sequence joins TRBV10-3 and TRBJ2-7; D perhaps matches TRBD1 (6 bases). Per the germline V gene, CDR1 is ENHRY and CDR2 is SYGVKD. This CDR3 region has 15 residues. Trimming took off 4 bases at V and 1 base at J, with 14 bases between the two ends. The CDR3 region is CAISGGTTSSYEQYF. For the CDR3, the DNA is TGTGCCATCAGTGGGGGGACAACTAGTTCCTACGAGCAGTACTTC.

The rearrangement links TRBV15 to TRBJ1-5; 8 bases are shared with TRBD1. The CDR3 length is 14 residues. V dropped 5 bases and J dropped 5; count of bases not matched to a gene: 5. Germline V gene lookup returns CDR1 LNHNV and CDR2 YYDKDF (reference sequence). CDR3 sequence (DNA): TGTGCCACCAGCCGGACAGGGAGCGATCAGCCCCAGCATTTT. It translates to CATSRTGSDQPQHF. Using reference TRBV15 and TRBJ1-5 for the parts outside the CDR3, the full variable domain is DAMVIQNPRYQVTQFGKPVTLSCSQTLNHNVMYWYQQKSSQAPKLLFHYYDKDFNNEADTPDNFQSRRPNTSFCFLDIRSPGLGDTAMYLCATSRTGSDQPQHFGDGTRLSIL.

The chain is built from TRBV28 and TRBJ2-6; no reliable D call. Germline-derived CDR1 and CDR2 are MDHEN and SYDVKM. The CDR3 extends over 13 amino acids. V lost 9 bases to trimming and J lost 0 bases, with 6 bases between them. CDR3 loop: CASERSGANVLTF. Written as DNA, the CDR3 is TGTGCCAGTGAGCGCTCTGGGGCCAACGTCCTGACTTTC.

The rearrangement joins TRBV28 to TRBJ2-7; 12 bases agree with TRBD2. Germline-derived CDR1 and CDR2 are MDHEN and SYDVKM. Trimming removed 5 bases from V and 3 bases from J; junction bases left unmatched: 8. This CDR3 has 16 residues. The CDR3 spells CASSTPTSGSVYEQYF. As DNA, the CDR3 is TGTGCCAGCAGTACCCCGACTAGCGGGAGTGTCTACGAGCAGTACTTC.

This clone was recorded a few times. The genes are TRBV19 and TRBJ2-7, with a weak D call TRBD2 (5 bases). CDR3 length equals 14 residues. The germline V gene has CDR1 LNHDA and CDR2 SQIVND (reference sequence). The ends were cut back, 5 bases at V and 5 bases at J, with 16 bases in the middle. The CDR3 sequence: CASSPRWTPDEQYF. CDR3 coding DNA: TGTGCCAGTAGTCCCCGGTGGACTCCCGACGAGCAGTACTTC.

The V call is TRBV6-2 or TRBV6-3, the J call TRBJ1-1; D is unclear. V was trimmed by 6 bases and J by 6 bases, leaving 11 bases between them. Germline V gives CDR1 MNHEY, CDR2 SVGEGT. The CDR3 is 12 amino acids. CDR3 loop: CASSPSPAEAFF. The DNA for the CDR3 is TGTGCCAGCAGCCCGAGTCCGGCTGAAGCTTTCTTT.

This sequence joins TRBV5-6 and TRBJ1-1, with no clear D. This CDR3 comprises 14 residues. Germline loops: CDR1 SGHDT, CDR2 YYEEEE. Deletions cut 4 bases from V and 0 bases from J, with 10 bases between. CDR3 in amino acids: CASSKTEMNTEAFF. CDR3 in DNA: TGTGCCAGCAGCAAGACGGAGATGAACACTGAAGCTTTCTTT.